What follows are 5 T cell receptor beta chains derived from one specimen sequenced in a study of T cell repertoires in cytomegalovirus infection. TCRdb fed the reads into MiXCR, producing one record per CDR3 protein. The repertoire has 450,000 to 550,000 distinct CDR3 sequences, 40% to 50% of them found once; the top ten carry about 45%. These receptors' antigens are unknown. Material: cultured PBMCs, obtained from culture after CMV antigen stimulation. Receptors were obtained from a human donor in good health (CMV status not recorded). Some clones in this sample may be carry-over from other donors' samples.

This chain links TRBV4-1 with TRBJ2-1, with D possibly matching TRBD2 (6 bases). CDR1 and CDR2 from the germline V gene are MGHRA and YSYEKL. CDR3 length: 18 amino acids. V lost 0 bases and J lost 9, with 24 bases in between. CDR3 in amino acids: CASSQEWRGLSTFPEQFF. The CDR3, as DNA: TGCGCCAGCAGCCAAGAGTGGCGGGGTTTGAGCACTTTCCCTGAGCAGTTCTTC.

Only a few counts were recorded for this clonotype. This chain joins TRBV7-2 and TRBJ2-1; D is unresolved. Between the trimmed V and J ends, which lost 5 bases and 9 bases, there was a span of 8 bases. The CDR3 consists of 11 residues. Germline V gene sequence: CDR1 SGHTA, CDR2 FQGNSA. The DNA of the CDR3 is TGTGCCAGCAGCACGCCGCGTGAGCAGTTCTTC. It is translated as CASSTPREQFF.

V and J are TRBV4-1 and TRBJ2-5, with 7 positions matching TRBD1. The CDR3 spans 16 residues. V was clipped by 6 bases and J by 2 bases; unmatched bases: 12. Germline V lookup: CDR1 MGHRA, CDR2 YSYEKL. CDR3 sequence: CASSPLPGQMQETQYF. The DNA of the CDR3 is TGCGCCAGCAGTCCCCTCCCGGGACAGATGCAAGAGACCCAGTACTTC.

The chain recombines TRBV12-3 or TRBV12-4 with TRBJ2-1; a possible D gene is TRBD2 (5 bases). This CDR3 contains 15 residues. V shed 6 bases and J shed 1 base, with 13 bases lying between them. The CDR3 sequence: CASSPLVQSYNEQFF. The CDR3 nucleotides read TGTGCCAGCAGCCCACTAGTTCAATCCTACAATGAGCAGTTCTTC.

This clonotype has a handful of counts. The rearrangement uses TRBV7-6 and TRBJ2-5, with D perhaps TRBD1 (5 bases). Trimming left V 1 base short and J 7 bases short, with 16 bases between. The CDR3 covers 15 residues. The V gene's germline CDR1 is SGHVS and CDR2 FNYEAQ. CDR3 sequence: CASSLVQGGLWTQYF. For the CDR3, the DNA is TGTGCCAGCAGCTTAGTGCAGGGTGGTTTATGGACCCAGTACTTC. Full variable domain (outside the CDR3, taken from reference TRBV7-6 and TRBJ2-5): GAGVSQSPRYKVTKRGQDVALRCDPISGHVSLYWYRQALGQGPEFLTYFNYEAQQDKSGLPNDRFSAERPEGSISTLTIQRTEQRDSAMYRCASSLVQGGLWTQYFGPGTRLLVL.